One and the same sample provided the 17 T cell receptor beta chains below, sequenced in a study of T cell repertoires in cytomegalovirus infection. Via MiXCR, TCRdb re-called the reads, giving one row per CDR3 protein. The data contain approximately 910,000 distinct CDR3 sequences, about a third of them singletons. These receptors are not linked to any known antigen. Specimen: cultured CD8+ T cells from PBMCs, collected from culture after CMV antigen stimulation. The receptors were sampled from a human donor in good health (CMV status not recorded). Some clones in this sample may be carry-over from other donors' samples.

The chain recombines TRBV7-8 with TRBJ1-1; weak D call: TRBD1 (5 bases). With 3 bases removed from V and 0 bases from J, the gap between germline ends came to 11 bases. The CDR3 is made up of 15 amino acids. Per germline, CDR1 SGHVS and CDR2 FQNEAQ. The CDR3 DNA reads TGTGCCAGCAGCTTCGGGGACTTCATGAACACTGAAGCTTTCTTT. This codes for CASSFGDFMNTEAFF. Variable domain in full (rest from reference TRBV7-8 and TRBJ1-1): GAGVSQSPRYKVAKRGQDVALRCDPISGHVSLFWYQQALGQGPEFLTYFQNEAQLDKSGLPSDRFFAERPEGSVSTLKIQRTQQEDSAVYLCASSFGDFMNTEAFFGQGTRLTVV.

The rearrangement joins TRBV24-1 to TRBJ1-1; D is ambiguous. Looked up from germline, CDR1 is KGHDR and CDR2 is SFDVKD. This CDR3 has 13 amino acids. With 5 bases removed from V and 10 bases from J, the gap between germline ends came to 16 bases. The CDR3 region is CATSGTDGPAAFF. DNA of the CDR3: TGTGCCACCAGTGGGACGGACGGCCCAGCAGCTTTCTTT.

The V gene is TRBV27, the J gene TRBJ2-1, with 7 bases that match TRBD1. Trimming took 9 bases from V and 9 from J; bases not matched to a gene: 17. Germline loops: CDR1 MNHEY, CDR2 SMNVEV (reference sequence). The CDR3 has 15 amino acids. The CDR3 sequence: CASHRTGNRQGEQFF. For the CDR3, the DNA is TGTGCCAGTCACCGTACAGGGAATAGACAGGGTGAGCAGTTCTTC.

The chain is built from TRBV27 and TRBJ1-2, with D possibly matching TRBD1 (5 bases). The CDR3 contains 13 residues. Trimming shortened V by 6 bases and J by 5 bases, and 13 bases separated the two germline ends. Germline V lookup: CDR1 MNHEY, CDR2 SMNVEV (reference sequence). The DNA for the CDR3 is TGTGCCAGCAGCGAGGGAGGGGTTTATGGCTACACCTTC. Its translation is CASSEGGVYGYTF.

This clonotype was seen more than once but under ten times. The chain links TRBV10-3 to TRBJ2-2, with TRBD1 as a possible D gene (6 bases). The V end lost 6 bases, the J end lost 4 bases, and 21 bases lay between the germline ends. Germline lookup yields CDR1 ENHRY and CDR2 SYGVKD. This CDR3 contains 17 residues. CDR3 coding DNA: TGTGCCATCAGAGTTACCAGACAGGCCTCGGGCACCGGGGAGCTGTTTTTT. The encoded protein is CAIRVTRQASGTGELFF.

This clonotype was observed a few times. This chain links TRBV10-3 with TRBJ2-7; TRBD2 matches at 8 bases. Germline V CDR1 and CDR2: ENHRY, SYGVKD. The ends lost 5 bases at V and 1 base at J; junction bases unmatched: 10. The CDR3 is 16 residues long. The CDR3 sequence is CAISSYVSGASYEQYF. The CDR3 DNA sequence: TGTGCCATCAGTAGTTATGTTAGCGGGGCATCCTACGAGCAGTACTTC.

The CDR3 loop is CASSAWHLGAGELFF. Written as DNA, the CDR3 is TGTGCCAGCAGTGCATGGCACCTCGGGGCCGGGGAGCTGTTTTTT. The V and J genes are TRBV6-1 and TRBJ2-2, with a tentative D call TRBD2 (5 bases). CDR1 and CDR2 from the germline V gene are MNHNS and SASEGT. V shed 4 bases and J shed 6 bases, with 15 bases lying between them. The CDR3 has 15 residues.

The chain uses TRBV27 and TRBJ2-7, with a tentative D call TRBD2 (5 bases). The CDR3 runs 14 residues. The ends were cut back, 0 bases at V and 3 bases at J, with 9 bases in the middle. Germline V CDR1 and CDR2: MNHEY, SMNVEV (reference sequence). CDR3 region: CASSLSRAVYEQYF. In nucleotides, the CDR3 is TGTGCCAGCAGTTTATCGAGGGCAGTCTACGAGCAGTACTTC.

The J gene is TRBJ2-7, the V gene TRBV7-4; D is perhaps TRBD2 (6 bases). The CDR3 is 16 amino acids. Germline V lookup: CDR1 SGHVT, CDR2 SQSDAQ. Trimming left V 5 bases short and J 3 bases short, with 20 bases between. CDR3 loop: CASSPPVQGGGYEQYF. The CDR3 region has the DNA TGTGCCAGCAGCCCTCCGGTCCAGGGAGGAGGCTACGAGCAGTACTTC. Together with reference TRBV7-4 and TRBJ2-7, the CDR3 gives the full variable domain: GAGVSQSPRYKVAKRGRDVALRCDSISGHVTLYWYRQTLGQGSEVLTYSQSDAQRDKSGRPSGRFSAERPERSVSTLKIQRTEQGDSAVYLCASSPPVQGGGYEQYFGPGTRLTVT.

This clonotype turned up a few times. V is TRBV5-6 and J is TRBJ2-1; 10 bases agree with TRBD2. Germline CDR1 SGHDT, CDR2 YYEEEE. V shed 0 bases and J 4 bases; nucleotides not matched to a gene: 10. This CDR3 comprises 18 residues. Here the CDR3 reads CASSLAKLAGDSYNEQFF. The CDR3 DNA is TGTGCCAGCAGCTTGGCCAAGCTAGCGGGGGATTCATACAATGAGCAGTTCTTC.

V gene TRBV6-1 combines with J gene TRBJ2-3, with 7 bases fitting TRBD2. The CDR3 spans 15 residues. Germline assignment: CDR1 MNHNS and CDR2 SASEGT. With 3 bases clipped from V and 0 bases from J, the junction kept 3 bases outside the gene matches. The CDR3 reads CASSEGGFSTDTQYF. The CDR3 coding sequence is TGTGCCAGCAGTGAGGGGGGGTTTAGCACAGATACGCAGTATTTT.

At least ten counts were recorded for this clonotype. This chain connects TRBV6-6 to TRBJ2-1; TRBD1 matches at 8 bases. The V and J ends lost 0 bases and 4 bases, in that order; junction bases with no gene match: 5. The germline gives CDR1 MNHNY, CDR2 SVGAGI (reference sequence). The CDR3 length is 16 residues. CDR3 protein: CASSYSGQGIYNEQFF. CDR3 nucleotide sequence: TGTGCCAGCAGTTACTCCGGACAGGGAATTTACAATGAGCAGTTCTTC.

This clonotype has at least ten counts. The CDR3 DNA sequence: TGTGCCAGCAGCTTAGGGCCCCGGGACAGGGGGTTCCCGGGGTTCTTC. Amino acid sequence: CASSLGPRDRGFPGFF. J is TRBJ2-1 and V is TRBV7-6, with 11 bases identical to TRBD1. V lost 1 base to trimming and J lost 15 bases; unmatched junction nucleotides: 14. The germline V gene has CDR1 SGHVS and CDR2 FNYEAQ. The CDR3 extends over 16 amino acids.

The V gene is TRBV6-1, the J gene TRBJ2-7; TRBD2 matches at 8 bases. This CDR3 comprises 16 residues. Germline CDR1 is MNHNS and CDR2 is SASEGT. V was pared by 5 bases and J by 4 bases, with 13 bases of the junction left unmatched. Here the CDR3 DNA reads TGTGCCAGCAGTTCTCGGACTAGCCCGTCAAGGTACGAGCAGTACGTC. It codes for CASSSRTSPSRYEQYV.

The rearrangement joins TRBV5-3 to TRBJ2-7; D is uncertain. TRBV5-3 is sorted into the ORF group, with uncertain function. This CDR3 is 14 amino acids long. The CDR3: CVSSLELTAYEQYF. The CDR3 DNA reads TGTGTCAGCAGCTTGGAATTAACAGCCTACGAGCAGTACTTC.

This clonotype was seen more than once but under ten times. The V call is TRBV7-8, the J call TRBJ2-2, with 15 bases aligning to TRBD2. This CDR3 is 18 amino acids long. V shed 5 bases and J 2 bases; nucleotides not matched to a gene: 6. From germline, CDR1 is SGHVS and CDR2 FQNEAQ. The CDR3 DNA is TGTGCCAGCAGCAAGGGACTAGCGGGGGGCTTCAACACCGGGGAGCTGTTTTTT. It specifies CASSKGLAGGFNTGELFF.

This clonotype was found once. V is TRBV24-1 and J is TRBJ2-6; D unclear. Germline V lookup: CDR1 KGHDR, CDR2 SFDVKD. The ends were cut back, 4 bases at V and 2 bases at J, with 8 bases in the middle. CDR3 length: 15 amino acids. The CDR3 DNA reads TGTGCCACCAGTGAAGGTGGGCCTGGGGCCAACGTCCTGACTTTC. It is translated as CATSEGGPGANVLTF.